This is a list of T cell receptor beta chains from one sample in a study of post-analysis software for immune sequencing data. Each CDR3 protein gets one entry after TCRdb re-called the PCR reads with MiXCR. Among 750,000 to 950,000 distinct CDR3 sequences, more than 45% were seen once, and the ten largest hold approximately 5%. Sequencing used blood. The receptors here all came from a girl aged 5-17 years with multiple sclerosis. Each CDR3 is given with its conserved first and last residue. The order of the fields is D gene, clone size, J gene, V gene, CDR3 protein, CDR3 DNA. D genes are given only for firm matches. Clone size, where shown, is once, few, many, or a class for clones that have expanded.

d_call: -; clone_size: few; j_call: TRBJ2-7; v_call: TRBV2; cdr3_aa: CASSVSQSYEQYF; cdr3_nt: TGTGCCAGCAGTGTTTCACAATCCTACGAGCAGTACTTC
d_call: TRBD1; clone_size: -; j_call: TRBJ1-2; v_call: TRBV20-1; cdr3_aa: CSARVRGQGYGYTF; cdr3_nt: TGCAGTGCTAGAGTCAGGGGGCAAGGCTATGGCTACACCTTC
d_call: -; clone_size: -; j_call: TRBJ2-1; v_call: TRBV7-9; cdr3_aa: CASSDAGNGEEQFF; cdr3_nt: TGTGCCAGCAGCGACGCCGGTAACGGAGAAGAGCAGTTCTTC
d_call: -; clone_size: -; j_call: TRBJ1-2; v_call: TRBV5-1; cdr3_aa: CASSFGIESNGYTF; cdr3_nt: TGCGCCAGCAGCTTCGGAATAGAGTCTAATGGCTACACCTTC
d_call: -; clone_size: -; j_call: TRBJ2-3; v_call: TRBV7-8; cdr3_aa: CATRGWAGETDTQYF; cdr3_nt: TGTGCCACTAGAGGGTGGGCAGGGGAAACAGATACGCAGTATTTT
d_call: -; clone_size: -; j_call: TRBJ2-5; v_call: TRBV28; cdr3_aa: CASSSRRGLRETQYF; cdr3_nt: TGTGCCAGCAGCTCCCGGCGCGGTTTGAGAGAGACCCAGTACTTC
d_call: -; clone_size: once; j_call: TRBJ2-1; v_call: TRBV20-1; cdr3_aa: CSAREVLTGEQFF; cdr3_nt: TGCAGTGCTAGAGAGGTCCTCACGGGGGAGCAGTTCTTC
d_call: TRBD1; clone_size: -; j_call: TRBJ2-1; v_call: TRBV5-4; cdr3_aa: CASSNTGGNEQFF; cdr3_nt: TGTGCCAGCAGCAACACAGGGGGCAATGAGCAGTTCTTC
d_call: TRBD2; clone_size: few; j_call: TRBJ2-1; v_call: TRBV6-1; cdr3_aa: CASSVLAGGRDEQFF; cdr3_nt: TGTGCCAGCAGCGTACTAGCGGGAGGTAGGGATGAGCAGTTCTTC
d_call: -; clone_size: few; j_call: TRBJ2-7; v_call: TRBV9; cdr3_aa: CASSVGDSPSYSYEQYF; cdr3_nt: TGTGCCAGCAGCGTAGGAGATAGCCCATCTTACTCCTACGAGCAGTACTTC
d_call: -; clone_size: few; j_call: TRBJ2-1; v_call: TRBV11-2; cdr3_aa: CASSLGLTSSYNEQFF; cdr3_nt: TGTGCCAGCAGCTTGGGTCTGACGAGCTCCTACAATGAGCAGTTCTTC
d_call: -; clone_size: -; j_call: TRBJ2-7; v_call: TRBV4-3; cdr3_aa: CASSQVTASEQYF; cdr3_nt: TGCGCCAGCAGCCAAGTAACAGCCTCCGAGCAGTACTTC
d_call: -; clone_size: -; j_call: TRBJ2-7; v_call: TRBV11-2; cdr3_aa: CASSLKTIGPEQYF; cdr3_nt: TGTGCCAGCAGCTTGAAGACTATAGGGCCCGAGCAGTACTTC
d_call: TRBD1; clone_size: few; j_call: TRBJ2-7; v_call: TRBV7-6; cdr3_aa: CASSRGQAFSYEQYF; cdr3_nt: TGTGCCAGCAGCCGGGGACAGGCCTTCTCCTACGAGCAGTACTTC
d_call: -; clone_size: few; j_call: TRBJ2-5; v_call: TRBV4-1; cdr3_aa: CASSQDGVHAEGFGETQYF; cdr3_nt: TGCGCCAGCAGCCAAGATGGTGTTCACGCGGAAGGCTTCGGGGAGACCCAGTACTTC
d_call: -; clone_size: -; j_call: TRBJ2-3; v_call: TRBV2; cdr3_aa: CASRARGSADTQYF; cdr3_nt: TGTGCCAGCAGGGCGCGGGGTAGCGCAGATACGCAGTATTTT
d_call: -; clone_size: -; j_call: TRBJ1-2; v_call: TRBV9; cdr3_aa: CASSREHNYGYTF; cdr3_nt: TGTGCCAGCAGCCGCGAACATAACTATGGCTACACCTTC
d_call: -; clone_size: -; j_call: TRBJ2-7; v_call: TRBV11-2; cdr3_aa: CASSLTTVTNEQYF; cdr3_nt: TGTGCCAGCAGCTTAACCACCGTGACTAATGAGCAGTACTTC
d_call: TRBD2; clone_size: few; j_call: TRBJ2-1; v_call: TRBV7-9; cdr3_aa: CASSPGTSGRAVYNEQFF; cdr3_nt: TGTGCCAGCAGCCCGGGGACTAGCGGGAGGGCCGTCTACAATGAGCAGTTCTTC
d_call: TRBD1; clone_size: -; j_call: TRBJ2-5; v_call: TRBV10-3; cdr3_aa: CAISSHPTKDRGLETQYF; cdr3_nt: TGTGCCATCAGTAGCCACCCAACAAAGGACAGGGGGCTTGAGACCCAGTACTTC
d_call: -; clone_size: -; j_call: TRBJ2-6; v_call: TRBV6-5; cdr3_aa: CASSYSSPGSSGANVLTF; cdr3_nt: TGTGCCAGCAGTTACTCGAGCCCGGGAAGCTCTGGGGCCAACGTCCTGACTTTC
d_call: -; clone_size: -; j_call: TRBJ2-5; v_call: TRBV9; cdr3_aa: CASSGLGGAETQYF; cdr3_nt: TGTGCCAGCAGCGGACTGGGGGGGGCCGAGACCCAGTACTTC
d_call: -; clone_size: -; j_call: TRBJ1-1; v_call: TRBV6-5; cdr3_aa: CASSTPYEAFF; cdr3_nt: TGTGCCAGCTCTACCCCCTATGAAGCTTTCTTT
d_call: -; clone_size: -; j_call: TRBJ2-1; v_call: TRBV7-9; cdr3_aa: CASSRTRSAPNEQFF; cdr3_nt: TGTGCCAGCAGCCGAACTAGGAGCGCGCCCAATGAGCAGTTCTTC
d_call: -; clone_size: -; j_call: TRBJ2-4; v_call: TRBV5-6; cdr3_aa: CASSRPAGYPLNIQYF; cdr3_nt: TGTGCCAGCAGCCGGCCAGCAGGATACCCCTTAAACATTCAGTACTTC
d_call: TRBD2; clone_size: once; j_call: TRBJ2-7; v_call: TRBV3-1; cdr3_aa: CASSQARGLAGGHEQYF; cdr3_nt: TGTGCCAGCAGCCAAGCACGCGGACTAGCGGGAGGGCACGAGCAGTACTTC
d_call: -; clone_size: -; j_call: TRBJ1-1; v_call: TRBV14; cdr3_aa: CASSDTLNTEAFF; cdr3_nt: TGTGCCAGCAGCGACACACTGAACACTGAAGCTTTCTTT
d_call: TRBD1; clone_size: -; j_call: TRBJ2-7; v_call: TRBV4-1; cdr3_aa: CASSPTTGGVDEQYF; cdr3_nt: TGCGCCAGCAGCCCCACGACAGGGGGCGTCGACGAGCAGTACTTC
d_call: TRBD1; clone_size: -; j_call: TRBJ2-4; v_call: TRBV6-5; cdr3_aa: CASSTRDREDGVQYF; cdr3_nt: TGTGCCAGCAGTACCCGGGACAGGGAGGATGGAGTGCAGTACTTC
d_call: -; clone_size: -; j_call: TRBJ2-5; v_call: TRBV9; cdr3_aa: CASSVGSGQETQYF; cdr3_nt: TGTGCCAGCAGCGTAGGGAGCGGCCAAGAGACCCAGTACTTC
d_call: TRBD2; clone_size: -; j_call: TRBJ2-7; v_call: TRBV7-2; cdr3_aa: CASSSELAGTYEQYF; cdr3_nt: TGTGCCAGCAGCTCCGAACTAGCGGGCACCTACGAGCAGTACTTC
d_call: -; clone_size: few; j_call: TRBJ2-5; v_call: TRBV7-6; cdr3_aa: CASSHRGQLQETQYF; cdr3_nt: TGTGCCAGCAGCCATAGAGGGCAGTTACAAGAGACCCAGTACTTC
d_call: -; clone_size: few; j_call: TRBJ2-7; v_call: TRBV20-1; cdr3_aa: CSAKLSATSQGQYF; cdr3_nt: TGCAGTGCTAAGCTCAGCGCAACTTCTCAAGGGCAGTACTTC
d_call: TRBD1; clone_size: -; j_call: TRBJ2-7; v_call: TRBV24-1; cdr3_aa: CATSAPSKGDREIYEQYF; cdr3_nt: TGTGCCACCAGTGCTCCTTCAAAGGGGGACAGGGAGATTTACGAGCAGTACTTC
d_call: TRBD2; clone_size: -; j_call: TRBJ2-7; v_call: TRBV29-1; cdr3_aa: CSVGKTSGGYEQYF; cdr3_nt: TGCAGCGTTGGTAAGACTAGCGGGGGATACGAGCAGTACTTC
d_call: -; clone_size: few; j_call: TRBJ1-2; v_call: TRBV2; cdr3_aa: CASGQNYGYTF; cdr3_nt: TGTGCCAGCGGGCAGAACTATGGCTACACCTTC
d_call: TRBD2; clone_size: -; j_call: TRBJ2-7; v_call: TRBV4-3; cdr3_aa: CASSQEEGGPGEQYF; cdr3_nt: TGCGCCAGCAGCCAAGAAGAGGGAGGGCCGGGGGAGCAGTACTTC
d_call: -; clone_size: -; j_call: TRBJ2-7; v_call: TRBV5-5; cdr3_aa: CASSLEGRVSYEQYF; cdr3_nt: TGTGCCAGCAGCTTGGAGGGAAGGGTCTCCTACGAGCAGTACTTC
d_call: TRBD1; clone_size: -; j_call: TRBJ2-3; v_call: TRBV7-3; cdr3_aa: CASSPGQLHTDTQYF; cdr3_nt: TGTGCCAGCAGTCCGGGACAGCTTCACACAGATACGCAGTATTTT
d_call: TRBD1; clone_size: -; j_call: TRBJ2-2; v_call: TRBV5-1; cdr3_aa: CASTGTGDTGELFF; cdr3_nt: TGCGCCAGCACCGGGACAGGGGACACCGGGGAGCTGTTTTTT
d_call: -; clone_size: -; j_call: TRBJ2-7; v_call: TRBV14; cdr3_aa: CASSHTPGEGSYEQYF; cdr3_nt: TGTGCCAGCAGCCACACCCCCGGAGAGGGTTCCTACGAGCAGTACTTC
d_call: TRBD2; clone_size: few; j_call: TRBJ2-1; v_call: TRBV6-5; cdr3_aa: CASSPSGRSEYEQFF; cdr3_nt: TGTGCCAGCAGTCCTAGCGGGAGAAGTGAGTATGAGCAGTTCTTC
d_call: TRBD1; clone_size: -; j_call: TRBJ2-4; v_call: TRBV20-1; cdr3_aa: CSAIQGPIQYF; cdr3_nt: TGCAGTGCCATACAGGGGCCCATTCAGTACTTC
d_call: TRBD2; clone_size: -; j_call: TRBJ2-7; v_call: TRBV20-1; cdr3_aa: CSARLAGYSYEQYF; cdr3_nt: TGCAGTGCTAGACTAGCGGGGTATTCCTACGAGCAGTACTTC
d_call: TRBD2; clone_size: -; j_call: TRBJ2-6; v_call: TRBV6-5; cdr3_aa: CASSYQSGRALNSGANVLTF; cdr3_nt: TGTGCCAGCAGTTACCAGAGCGGGAGGGCCCTCAACTCTGGGGCCAACGTCCTGACTTTC
d_call: -; clone_size: -; j_call: TRBJ2-7; v_call: TRBV5-1; cdr3_aa: CASSLEVSSSEQYF; cdr3_nt: TGCGCCAGCAGCTTGGAGGTCAGCTCAAGCGAGCAGTACTTC
d_call: TRBD2; clone_size: -; j_call: TRBJ2-7; v_call: TRBV10-3; cdr3_aa: CAISEREERYEQYF; cdr3_nt: TGTGCCATCAGTGAGCGGGAGGAACGCTACGAGCAGTACTTC
d_call: TRBD1; clone_size: -; j_call: TRBJ2-7; v_call: TRBV10-3; cdr3_aa: CAISGPGQGLSYEQYF; cdr3_nt: TGTGCCATCAGTGGGCCGGGACAGGGTCTCTCCTACGAGCAGTACTTC
d_call: -; clone_size: -; j_call: TRBJ1-5; v_call: TRBV20-1; cdr3_aa: CSARPSTGNQPQHF; cdr3_nt: TGCAGCGCAAGACCGAGTACTGGCAATCAGCCCCAGCATTTT
d_call: -; clone_size: -; j_call: TRBJ2-3; v_call: TRBV4-1; cdr3_aa: CASSQDEEGSMADTQYF; cdr3_nt: TGCGCCAGCAGCCAAGACGAGGAGGGGAGTATGGCAGATACGCAGTATTTT
d_call: -; clone_size: -; j_call: TRBJ2-1; v_call: TRBV20-1; cdr3_aa: CSAHGRVYNEQFF; cdr3_nt: TGCAGTGCTCACGGGCGTGTCTACAATGAGCAGTTCTTC
d_call: TRBD1; clone_size: few; j_call: TRBJ2-6; v_call: TRBV20-1; cdr3_aa: CSARGPQGAYSGANVLTF; cdr3_nt: TGCAGTGCGCGCGGACCACAGGGGGCCTACTCTGGGGCCAACGTCCTGACTTTC
d_call: -; clone_size: few; j_call: TRBJ1-1; v_call: TRBV7-8; cdr3_aa: CASSLRGAVNTEAFF; cdr3_nt: TGTGCCAGCAGCTTAAGAGGGGCGGTGAACACTGAAGCTTTCTTT
d_call: -; clone_size: -; j_call: TRBJ2-7; v_call: TRBV7-2; cdr3_aa: CASSLVSGRSEQYF; cdr3_nt: TGTGCCAGCAGCTTAGTATCGGGGAGAAGCGAGCAGTACTTC
d_call: -; clone_size: -; j_call: TRBJ2-7; v_call: TRBV6-5; cdr3_aa: CASRPRTEPSYEQYF; cdr3_nt: TGTGCCAGCAGACCGAGGACCGAGCCATCCTACGAGCAGTACTTC
d_call: TRBD2; clone_size: -; j_call: TRBJ2-1; v_call: TRBV7-8; cdr3_aa: CASSSLLAGLYNEQFF; cdr3_nt: TGTGCCAGCAGCTCCCTACTAGCGGGACTATACAATGAGCAGTTCTTC
d_call: -; clone_size: -; j_call: TRBJ2-7; v_call: TRBV4-1; cdr3_aa: CASSQEERVGDEQYF; cdr3_nt: TGCGCCAGCAGCCAAGAGGAGCGGGTAGGGGACGAGCAGTACTTC